The sequence of this T cell receptor beta chain was determined in a study of preoperative IRX-2 immunotherapy in early breast cancer. The treatment denotes: preoperative locoregional IRX-2 cytokine immunotherapy. Patients received preoperative, locoregional IRX-2 cytokine immunotherapy in a phase Ib study. TCRdb's table, derived via immunoSEQ multiplex PCR, lists solely in-frame clones and lacks some. The sample lists about 98,000 clones, 86% seen once, with roughly 1.9% in the top ten. Per germline, CDR1 SQVTM and CDR2 ANQGSEA. The CDR3 loop spans 12 amino acids. The V gene end was trimmed by 5 bases and the J gene end by 3 bases; junction bases not matched to a gene: 3.

The V call is TRBV29-1, the J call TRBJ2-7, with 8 bases that match TRBD1. The receptor was derived from a human donor with breast cancer. The sequencing used tumor tissue, collected after IRX-2 immunotherapy. The CDR3: CSVIGQGYEQYF. CDR3 bases: TGCAGCGTTATAGGACAGGGCTACGAGCAGTACTTC.